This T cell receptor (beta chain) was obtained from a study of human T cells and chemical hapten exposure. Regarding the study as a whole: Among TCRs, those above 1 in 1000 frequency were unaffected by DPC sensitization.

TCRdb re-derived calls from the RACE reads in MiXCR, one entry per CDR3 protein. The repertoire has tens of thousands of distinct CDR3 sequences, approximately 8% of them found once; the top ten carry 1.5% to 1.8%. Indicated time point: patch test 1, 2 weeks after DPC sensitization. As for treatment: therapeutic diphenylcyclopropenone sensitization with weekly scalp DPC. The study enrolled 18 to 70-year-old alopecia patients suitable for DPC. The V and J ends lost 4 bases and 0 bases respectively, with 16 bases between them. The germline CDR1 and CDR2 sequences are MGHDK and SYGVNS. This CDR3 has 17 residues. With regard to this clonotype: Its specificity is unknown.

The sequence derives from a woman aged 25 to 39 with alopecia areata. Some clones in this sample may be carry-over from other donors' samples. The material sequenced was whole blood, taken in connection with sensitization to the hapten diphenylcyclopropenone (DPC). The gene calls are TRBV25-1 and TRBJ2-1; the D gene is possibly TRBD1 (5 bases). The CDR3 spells CASSGPHRGGSYNEQFF. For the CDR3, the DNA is TGTGCCAGCAGTGGACCCCATAGGGGCGGCTCCTACAATGAGCAGTTCTTC.